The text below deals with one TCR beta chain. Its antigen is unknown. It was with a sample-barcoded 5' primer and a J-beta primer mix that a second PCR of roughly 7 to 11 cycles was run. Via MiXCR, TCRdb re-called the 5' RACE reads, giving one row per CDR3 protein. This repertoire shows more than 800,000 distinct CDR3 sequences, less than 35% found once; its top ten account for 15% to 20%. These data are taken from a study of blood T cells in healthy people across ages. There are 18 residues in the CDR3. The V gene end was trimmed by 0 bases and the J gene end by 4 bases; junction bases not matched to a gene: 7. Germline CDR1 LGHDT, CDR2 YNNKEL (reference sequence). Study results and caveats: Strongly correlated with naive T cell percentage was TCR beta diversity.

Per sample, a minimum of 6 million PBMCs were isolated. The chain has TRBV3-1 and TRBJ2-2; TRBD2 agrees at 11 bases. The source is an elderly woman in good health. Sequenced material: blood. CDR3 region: CASSQDLLAGGSTGELFF. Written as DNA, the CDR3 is TGTGCCAGCAGCCAAGATTTGCTAGCGGGGGGAAGCACCGGGGAGCTGTTTTTT.